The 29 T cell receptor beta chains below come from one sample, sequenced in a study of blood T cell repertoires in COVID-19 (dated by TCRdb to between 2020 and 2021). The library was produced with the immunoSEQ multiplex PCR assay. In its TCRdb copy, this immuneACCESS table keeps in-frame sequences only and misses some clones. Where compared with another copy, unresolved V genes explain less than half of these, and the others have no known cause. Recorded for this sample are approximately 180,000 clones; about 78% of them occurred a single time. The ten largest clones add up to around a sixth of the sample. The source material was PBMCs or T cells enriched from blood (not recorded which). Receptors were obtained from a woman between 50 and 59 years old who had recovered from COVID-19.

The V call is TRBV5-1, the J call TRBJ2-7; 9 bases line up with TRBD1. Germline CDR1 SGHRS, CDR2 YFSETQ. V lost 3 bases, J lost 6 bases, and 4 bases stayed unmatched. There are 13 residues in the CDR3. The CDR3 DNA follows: TGCGCCAGCAGCTCCACAGGGGGCCCCGAGCAGTACTTC. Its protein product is CASSSTGGPEQYF. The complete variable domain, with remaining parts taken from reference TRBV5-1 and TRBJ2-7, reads KAGVTQTPRYLIKTRGQQVTLSCSPISGHRSVSWYQQTPGQGLQFLFEYFSETQRNKGNFPGRFSGRQFSNSRSEMNVSTLELGDSALYLCASSSTGGPEQYFGPGTRLTVT.

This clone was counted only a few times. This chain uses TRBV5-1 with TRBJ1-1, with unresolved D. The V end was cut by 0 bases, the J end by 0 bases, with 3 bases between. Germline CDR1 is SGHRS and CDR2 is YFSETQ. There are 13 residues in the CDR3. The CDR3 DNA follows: TGCGCCAGCAGCTTGGGCGTGAACACTGAAGCTTTCTTT. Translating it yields CASSLGVNTEAFF. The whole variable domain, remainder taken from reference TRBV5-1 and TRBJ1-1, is KAGVTQTPRYLIKTRGQQVTLSCSPISGHRSVSWYQQTPGQGLQFLFEYFSETQRNKGNFPGRFSGRQFSNSRSEMNVSTLELGDSALYLCASSLGVNTEAFFGQGTRLTVV.

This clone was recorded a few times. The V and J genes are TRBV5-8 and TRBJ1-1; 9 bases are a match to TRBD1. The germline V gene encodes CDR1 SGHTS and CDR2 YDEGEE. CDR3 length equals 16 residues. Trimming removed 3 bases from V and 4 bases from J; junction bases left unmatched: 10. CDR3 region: CASSWIGQGSGTEAFF. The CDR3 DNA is TGTGCCAGCAGCTGGATCGGACAGGGGTCGGGCACTGAAGCTTTCTTT.

The CDR3 coding sequence is TGTGCCACCAGCAGAGATCGCGGTCAGCCCCAGCATTTT. Encoded protein: CATSRDRGQPQHF. The rearrangement uses TRBV15 and TRBJ1-5; no reliable D call. The CDR3 is made up of 13 amino acids. V lost 0 bases, J lost 6 bases, and 6 bases lay in between. The germline V gene encodes CDR1 LNHNV and CDR2 YYDKDF (reference sequence).

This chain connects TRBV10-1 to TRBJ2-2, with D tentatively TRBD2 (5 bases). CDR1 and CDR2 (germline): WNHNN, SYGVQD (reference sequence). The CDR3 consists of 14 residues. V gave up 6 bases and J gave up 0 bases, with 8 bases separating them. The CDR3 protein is CASRSGPNTGELFF. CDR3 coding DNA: TGCGCCAGCAGGAGCGGCCCGAACACCGGGGAGCTGTTTTTT.

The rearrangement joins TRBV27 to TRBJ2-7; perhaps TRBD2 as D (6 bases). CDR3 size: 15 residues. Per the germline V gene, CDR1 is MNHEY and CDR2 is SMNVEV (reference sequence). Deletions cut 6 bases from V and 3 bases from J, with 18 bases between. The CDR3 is CASRKAGTFNYEQYF. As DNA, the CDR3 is TGTGCCAGCAGGAAAGCCGGGACTTTCAACTACGAGCAGTACTTC.

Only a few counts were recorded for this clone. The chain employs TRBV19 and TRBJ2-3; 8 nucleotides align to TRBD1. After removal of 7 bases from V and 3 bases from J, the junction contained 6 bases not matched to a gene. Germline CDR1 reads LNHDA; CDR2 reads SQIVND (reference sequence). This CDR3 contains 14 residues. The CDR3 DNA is TGTGCCAGTACCGGACAGGGTCGTACAGATACGCAGTATTTT. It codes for CASTGQGRTDTQYF.

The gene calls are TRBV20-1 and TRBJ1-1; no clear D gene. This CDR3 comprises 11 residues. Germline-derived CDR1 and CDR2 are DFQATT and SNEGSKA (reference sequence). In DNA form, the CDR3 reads TGCCAGCAGGTTCGGAACACTGAAGCTTTCTTT. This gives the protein CQQVRNTEAFF.

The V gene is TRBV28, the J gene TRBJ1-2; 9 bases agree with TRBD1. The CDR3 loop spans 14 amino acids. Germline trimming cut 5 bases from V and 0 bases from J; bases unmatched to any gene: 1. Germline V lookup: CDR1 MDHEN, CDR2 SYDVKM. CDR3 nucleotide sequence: TGTGCCAGCAGTAGACAGGGGGCTAACTATGGCTACACCTTC. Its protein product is CASSRQGANYGYTF.

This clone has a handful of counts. CDR3 coding DNA: TGTGCCAGCAGCCCGCGCCTAGCTAGCGGGGGAAACACCGGGGAGCTGTTTTTT. Translating gives CASSPRLASGGNTGELFF. The rearrangement uses TRBV7-3 and TRBJ2-2; 10 bases match TRBD2. Germline lookup yields CDR1 SGHTA and CDR2 FQGTGA. The V segment lost 5 bases and the J segment 2 bases; nucleotides outside the gene matches: 11. There are 18 residues in the CDR3.

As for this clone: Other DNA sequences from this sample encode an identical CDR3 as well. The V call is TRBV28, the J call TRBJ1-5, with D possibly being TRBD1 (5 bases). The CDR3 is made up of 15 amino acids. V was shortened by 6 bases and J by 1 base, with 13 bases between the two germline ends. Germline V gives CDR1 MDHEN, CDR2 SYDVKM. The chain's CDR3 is CASSLSGGSNQPQHF. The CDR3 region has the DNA TGTGCCAGCAGCCTATCGGGGGGAAGCAATCAGCCCCAGCATTTT.

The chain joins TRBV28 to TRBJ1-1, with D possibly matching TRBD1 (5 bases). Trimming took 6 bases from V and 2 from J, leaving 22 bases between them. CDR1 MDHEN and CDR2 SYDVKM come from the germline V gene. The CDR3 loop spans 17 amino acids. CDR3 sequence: CASSRWGDGARNTEAFF. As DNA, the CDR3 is TGTGCCAGCAGCCGTTGGGGGGATGGGGCAAGAAACACTGAAGCTTTCTTT.

The CDR3 DNA is TGTGCCAGCAGCATGGGACAGGGAGTTACCGGGGAGCTGTTTTTT. Encoded protein: CASSMGQGVTGELFF. The chain combines TRBV7-3 with TRBJ2-2, with TRBD1 matching 9 bases. V dropped 5 bases and J dropped 5; count of bases not matched to a gene: 6. The CDR3 is 15 amino acids. Per germline, CDR1 SGHTA and CDR2 FQGTGA.

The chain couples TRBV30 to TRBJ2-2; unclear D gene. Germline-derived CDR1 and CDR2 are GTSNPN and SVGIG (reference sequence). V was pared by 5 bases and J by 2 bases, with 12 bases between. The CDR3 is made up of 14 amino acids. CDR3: CAWVHSLNTGELFF. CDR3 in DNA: TGTGCCTGGGTCCATTCCCTAAACACCGGGGAGCTGTTTTTT. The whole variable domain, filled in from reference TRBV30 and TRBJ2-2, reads SQTIHQWPATLVQPVGSPLSLECTVEGTSNPNLYWYRQAAGRGLQLLFYSVGIGQISSEVPQNLSASRPQDRQFILSSKKLLLSDSGFYLCAWVHSLNTGELFFGEGSRLTVL.

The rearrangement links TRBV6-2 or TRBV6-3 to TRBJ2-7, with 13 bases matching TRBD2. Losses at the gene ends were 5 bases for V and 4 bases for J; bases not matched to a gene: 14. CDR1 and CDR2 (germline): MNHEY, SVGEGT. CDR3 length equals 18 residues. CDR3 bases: TGTGCCAGCAGTCAGGTCCCGGGGACTAGCGGGGCCTCATACGAGCAGTACTTC. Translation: CASSQVPGTSGASYEQYF.

The CDR3 DNA is TGTGCCAGCAGCTCGGGGCCTAGCGGTAACAATGAGCAGTTCTTC. Protein sequence: CASSSGPSGNNEQFF. The chain recombines TRBV5-4 with TRBJ2-1; 7 bases map to TRBD2. V was clipped by 3 bases and J by 5 bases; unmatched bases: 8. Germline V gives CDR1 SGHNT, CDR2 YYREEE (reference sequence). This CDR3 comprises 15 residues.

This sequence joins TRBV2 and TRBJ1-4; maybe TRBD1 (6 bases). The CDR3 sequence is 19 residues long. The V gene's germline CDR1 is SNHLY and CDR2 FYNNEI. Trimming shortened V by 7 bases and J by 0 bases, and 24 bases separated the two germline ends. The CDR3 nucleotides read TGTGCCAGCAAGGTGACAGGACCAACCCGACCAACAACTAATGAAAAACTGTTTTTT. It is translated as CASKVTGPTRPTTNEKLFF.

This chain's CDR3 is CASRRARGETQYF. DNA of the CDR3: TGTGCCAGCAGAAGGGCGAGGGGGGAGACCCAGTACTTC. V gene TRBV6-5 combines with J gene TRBJ2-5, with D tentatively TRBD1 (6 bases). Germline V lookup: CDR1 MNHEY, CDR2 SVGAGI. Trimming stripped 6 bases from V and 5 bases from J, with 13 bases between. The length of the CDR3 is 13 residues.

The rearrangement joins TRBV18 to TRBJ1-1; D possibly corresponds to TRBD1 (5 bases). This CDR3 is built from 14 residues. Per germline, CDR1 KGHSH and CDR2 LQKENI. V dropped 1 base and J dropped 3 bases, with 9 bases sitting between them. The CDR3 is CASSPQGLDTEAFF. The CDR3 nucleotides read TGTGCCAGCTCACCACAGGGGCTGGACACTGAAGCTTTCTTT. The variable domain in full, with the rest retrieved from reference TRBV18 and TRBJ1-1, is NAGVMQNPRHLVRRRGQEARLRCSPMKGHSHVYWYRQLPEEGLKFMVYLQKENIIDESGMPKERFSAEFPKEGPSILRIQQVVRGDSAAYFCASSPQGLDTEAFFGQGTRLTVV.

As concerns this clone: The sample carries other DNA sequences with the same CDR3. The CDR3 DNA follows: TGTGCCAGCAGCCTGGGACAGGGGTTATTTGGCTACACCTTC. Encoded protein: CASSLGQGLFGYTF. V gene TRBV3-1 (or the pseudogene TRBV3-2) combines with J gene TRBJ1-2; 10 positions agree with TRBD1. Germline V gives CDR1 LGHDT, CDR2 YNNKEL (reference sequence). The CDR3 is 14 residues long. J was trimmed by 7 bases and V by 4 bases; bases with no gene match: 6.

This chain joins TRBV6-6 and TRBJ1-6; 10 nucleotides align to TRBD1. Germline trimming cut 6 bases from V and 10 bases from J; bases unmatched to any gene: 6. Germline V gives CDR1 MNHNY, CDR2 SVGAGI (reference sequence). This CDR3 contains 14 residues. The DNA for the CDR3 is TGTGCCAGCAGCCCGGACAGGGGGAGCTCACCCCTCCACTTT. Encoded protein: CASSPDRGSSPLHF.

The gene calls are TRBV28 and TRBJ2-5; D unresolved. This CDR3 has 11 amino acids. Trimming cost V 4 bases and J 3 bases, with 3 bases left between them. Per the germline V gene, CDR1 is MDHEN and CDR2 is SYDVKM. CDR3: CASSSEETQYF. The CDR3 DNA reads TGTGCCAGCAGTTCGGAAGAGACCCAGTACTTC.

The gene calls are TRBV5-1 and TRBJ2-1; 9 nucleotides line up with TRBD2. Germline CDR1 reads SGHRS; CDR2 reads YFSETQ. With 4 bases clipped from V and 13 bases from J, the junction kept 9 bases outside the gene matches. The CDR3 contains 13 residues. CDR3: CASSRTSETKQFF. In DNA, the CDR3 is TGCGCCAGCAGCCGGACTAGCGAGACGAAACAGTTCTTC. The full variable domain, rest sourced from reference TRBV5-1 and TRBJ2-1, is KAGVTQTPRYLIKTRGQQVTLSCSPISGHRSVSWYQQTPGQGLQFLFEYFSETQRNKGNFPGRFSGRQFSNSRSEMNVSTLELGDSALYLCASSRTSETKQFFGPGTRLTVL.

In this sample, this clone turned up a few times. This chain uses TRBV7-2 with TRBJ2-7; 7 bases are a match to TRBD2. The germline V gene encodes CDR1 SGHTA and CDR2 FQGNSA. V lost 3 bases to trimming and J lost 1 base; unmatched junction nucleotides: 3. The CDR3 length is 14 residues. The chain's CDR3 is CASSFGSGSYEQYF. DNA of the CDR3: TGTGCCAGCAGCTTCGGTAGCGGGTCCTACGAGCAGTACTTC. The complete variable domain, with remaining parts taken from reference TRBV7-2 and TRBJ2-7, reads GAGVSQSPSNKVTEKGKDVELRCDPISGHTALYWYRQSLGQGLEFLIYFQGNSAPDKSGLPSDRFSAERTGGSVSTLTIQRTQQEDSAVYLCASSFGSGSYEQYFGPGTRLTVT.

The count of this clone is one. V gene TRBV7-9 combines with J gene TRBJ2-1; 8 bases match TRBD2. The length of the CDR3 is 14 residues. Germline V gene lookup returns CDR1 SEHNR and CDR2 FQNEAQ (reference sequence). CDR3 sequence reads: CAGRAGGVYNEQFF. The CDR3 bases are TGTGCGGGGAGGGCGGGAGGCGTCTACAATGAGCAGTTCTTC. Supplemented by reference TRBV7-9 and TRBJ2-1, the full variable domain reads DTGVSQNPRHKITKRGQNVTFRCDPISEHNRLYWYRQTLGQGPEFLTYFQNEAQLEKSRLLSDRFSAERPKGSFSTLEIQRTEQGDSAMYLCAGRAGGVYNEQFFGPGTRLTVL.

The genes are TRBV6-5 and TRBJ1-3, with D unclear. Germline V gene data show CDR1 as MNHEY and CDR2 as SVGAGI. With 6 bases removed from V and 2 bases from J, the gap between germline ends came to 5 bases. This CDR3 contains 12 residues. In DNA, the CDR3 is TGTGCCAGCAGGGGAGCTGGAAACACCATATATTTT. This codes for CASRGAGNTIYF.

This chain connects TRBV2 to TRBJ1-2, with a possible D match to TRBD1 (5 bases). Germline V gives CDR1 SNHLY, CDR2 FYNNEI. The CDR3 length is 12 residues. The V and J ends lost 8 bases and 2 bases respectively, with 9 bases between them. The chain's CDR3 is CASVKGNYGYTF. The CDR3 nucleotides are TGTGCCAGCGTAAAGGGGAACTATGGCTACACCTTC.

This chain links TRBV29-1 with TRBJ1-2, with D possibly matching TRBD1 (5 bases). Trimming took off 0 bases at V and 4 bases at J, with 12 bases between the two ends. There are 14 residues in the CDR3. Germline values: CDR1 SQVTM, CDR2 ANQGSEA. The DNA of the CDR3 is TGCAGCGTTGAAGAGGGGGGAGGAAGCTATGGCTACACCTTC. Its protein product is CSVEEGGGSYGYTF. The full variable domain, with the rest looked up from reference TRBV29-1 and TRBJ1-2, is SAVISQKPSRDICQRGTSLTIQCQVDSQVTMMFWYRQQPGQSLTLIATANQGSEATYESGFVIDKFPISRPNLTFSTLTVSNMSPEDSSIYLCSVEEGGGSYGYTFGSGTRLTVV.

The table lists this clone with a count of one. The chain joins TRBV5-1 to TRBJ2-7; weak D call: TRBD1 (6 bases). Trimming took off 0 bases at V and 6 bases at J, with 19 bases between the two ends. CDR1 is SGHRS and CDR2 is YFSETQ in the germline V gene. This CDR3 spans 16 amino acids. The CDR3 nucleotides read TGCGCCAGCAGCTTGGGGGTCTCCGGGACAACCGGCGAGCAGTACTTC. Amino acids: CASSLGVSGTTGEQYF.